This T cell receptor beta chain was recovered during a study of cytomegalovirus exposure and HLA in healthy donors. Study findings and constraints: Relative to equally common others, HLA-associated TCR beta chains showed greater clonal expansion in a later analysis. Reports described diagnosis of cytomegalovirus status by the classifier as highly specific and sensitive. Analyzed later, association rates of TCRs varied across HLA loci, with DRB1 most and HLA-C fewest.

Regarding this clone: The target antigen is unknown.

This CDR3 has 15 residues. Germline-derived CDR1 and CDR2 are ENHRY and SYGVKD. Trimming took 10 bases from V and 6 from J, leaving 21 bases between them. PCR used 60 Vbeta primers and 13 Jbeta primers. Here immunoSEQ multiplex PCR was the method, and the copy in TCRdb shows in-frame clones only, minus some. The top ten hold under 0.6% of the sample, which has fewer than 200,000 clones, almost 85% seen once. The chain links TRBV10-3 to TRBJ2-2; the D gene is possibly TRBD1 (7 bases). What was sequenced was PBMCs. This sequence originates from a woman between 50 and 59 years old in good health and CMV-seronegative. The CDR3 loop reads CATSDPAGGPGELFF. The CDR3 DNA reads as TGTGCCACTTCTGACCCGGCAGGGGGGCCCGGGGAGCTGTTTTTT.